Presented here are 8 T cell receptor beta chains from one specimen sequenced in a study of blood T cells in healthy people across ages. Combining a sample-barcoded 5' primer with a J-beta primer mix, a second PCR ran for roughly 7 to 12 cycles. Each CDR3 protein is one row after TCRdb ran MiXCR on the 5' RACE reads. This sample yields some 920,000 distinct CDR3 sequences, of which roughly 47% are seen a single time; 20% to 25% belongs to the top ten. The sequenced sample was blood. Receptors originate from a woman aged 55-69 years in good health.

In this sample, this clonotype turned up a few times. The rearrangement uses TRBV6-5 and TRBJ2-5; D might be TRBD1 (5 bases). Gene TRBJ2-7 matches the end of the DNA better, so the J call may be wrong. The CDR3 is made up of 14 amino acids. CDR1 is MNHEY and CDR2 is SVGAGI in the germline V gene. The DNA for the CDR3 is TGTGCCAGCAGGTCCACCGGGTCTAGGGGCGAGCAGTACTTC. Translated, it gives CASRSTGSRGEQYF.

The genes are TRBV7-9 and TRBJ1-2; maybe TRBD1 (6 bases). Germline lookup yields CDR1 SEHNR and CDR2 FQNEAQ (reference sequence). This CDR3 contains 14 residues. V lost 7 bases to trimming and J lost 2 bases, with 14 bases between them. CDR3 protein: CASTSRQENYGYTF. CDR3 in DNA: TGTGCCAGCACCTCCCGACAGGAGAACTATGGCTACACCTTC.

The chain links TRBV4-3 to TRBJ2-1; 11 bases line up with TRBD2. The J segment lost 9 bases and the V segment lost 0 bases, leaving 13 bases of the junction unmatched. The CDR3 extends over 18 amino acids. The germline V gene encodes CDR1 LGHNA and CDR2 YSLEER. CDR3 coding DNA: TGCGCCAGCAGCCAAGATAGGCTAGCGGGAGGCCAGGGGATTGAGCAGTTCTTC. Its translation is CASSQDRLAGGQGIEQFF.

The V call is TRBV4-2, the J call TRBJ1-6; TRBD1 might be the D (6 bases). The V gene lost 6 bases and the J gene lost 10 bases, with 19 bases spanning the gap. This CDR3 has 15 residues. The V gene's germline CDR1 is LGHNA and CDR2 YNFKEQ. The CDR3 DNA is TGTGCCAGCAGTCGCGGGAGGACAGATCACTCACCCCTCCACTTT. Its translation: CASSRGRTDHSPLHF.

This sequence joins TRBV7-2 and TRBJ2-1; D is undetermined. This CDR3 comprises 13 residues. Germline V gene data show CDR1 as SGHTA and CDR2 as FQGNSA. The V end lost 5 bases, the J end lost 10 bases, and 15 bases lay between the germline ends. CDR3 sequence reads: CASSPQTLYEQFF. CDR3 in DNA: TGTGCCAGCAGCCCGCAGACTCTTTACGAGCAGTTCTTC.

V is TRBV4-2 and J is TRBJ1-2, with a possible D match to TRBD1 (6 bases). CDR1 and CDR2 from the germline V gene are LGHNA and YNFKEQ. V was trimmed by 4 bases and J by 4 bases, leaving 19 bases between them. The CDR3 spans 16 residues. The CDR3 here is CASSPDGGEFSYGYTF. In nucleotides, the CDR3 is TGTGCCAGCAGCCCGGACGGGGGCGAATTCTCCTATGGCTACACCTTC.

This clonotype was seen a few times. This chain links TRBV6-2 or TRBV6-3 with TRBJ2-7, with D uncertain. V was trimmed by 1 base and J by 6 bases, leaving 10 bases between them. This CDR3 is built from 13 residues. CDR1 and CDR2 from the germline V gene are MNHEY and SVGEGT. The CDR3 sequence is CASSYLNLREQYF. The CDR3 DNA sequence: TGTGCCAGCAGTTACTTGAACCTCCGCGAGCAGTACTTC.

The CDR3 loop reads CKGLINYGYTF. The CDR3 DNA follows: TGCAAGGGGTTGATTAACTATGGCTACACCTTC. The chain recombines TRBV20-1 with TRBJ1-2, with D maybe TRBD1 (5 bases). Germline values: CDR1 DFQATT, CDR2 SNEGSKA (reference sequence). The CDR3 extends over 11 amino acids.